The 32 T cell receptor beta chains reported below all come from one sample, sequenced in a study of blood T cell repertoires in COVID-19 (dated by TCRdb to the early 2020s). Library construction relied on the immunoSEQ multiplex PCR assay. In its TCRdb copy, this immuneACCESS table keeps in-frame sequences only and misses some clones. Where compared with another copy, unresolved V genes explain less than half of these, and the others have no known cause. The sample contains 250,000 to 350,000 clones, roughly 90% of them found a single time. In total, the top ten clones hold around 20% of the sample. Material: PBMCs or T cells enriched from blood (not recorded which). The source is a woman aged 25-40 years who had recovered from COVID-19.

The chain combines TRBV7-9 with TRBJ1-4, with D hard to call. Trimming took off 1 base at V and 14 bases at J, with 14 bases between the two ends. This CDR3 contains 13 residues. CDR1 SEHNR and CDR2 FQNEAQ come from the germline V gene (reference sequence). The CDR3 sequence: CASSLVYGRTLFF. The CDR3 DNA follows: TGTGCCAGCAGCTTAGTTTACGGGAGGACCCTGTTTTTT.

The CDR3 region has the DNA TGTGCCAGCAGCGGGTCCAAAGACAGTTGGACCGGGGAGCTGTTTTTT. This sequence encodes CASSGSKDSWTGELFF. The chain recombines TRBV9 with TRBJ2-2; D may be TRBD1 (5 bases). Germline V gives CDR1 SGDLS, CDR2 YYNGEE. V lost 3 bases and J 5 bases, leaving 17 bases between the germline ends. The CDR3 consists of 16 residues.

The chain joins TRBV18 to TRBJ1-6; 8 bases agree with TRBD1. The CDR3 length is 15 residues. The J segment lost 8 bases and the V segment lost 6 bases, leaving 9 bases of the junction unmatched. Germline V gene lookup returns CDR1 KGHSH and CDR2 LQKENI. This CDR3 is CASSRLDRGDSPLHF. The CDR3 DNA sequence: TGTGCCAGCTCCCGCCTCGACAGGGGCGATTCACCCCTCCACTTT. Based on the CDR3 plus reference TRBV18 and TRBJ1-6, the full variable domain is NAGVMQNPRHLVRRRGQEARLRCSPMKGHSHVYWYRQLPEEGLKFMVYLQKENIIDESGMPKERFSAEFPKEGPSILRIQQVVRGDSAAYFCASSRLDRGDSPLHFGNGTRLTVT.

The gene calls are TRBV10-3 and TRBJ2-5; 7 bases are a match to TRBD2. CDR1 is ENHRY, CDR2 SYGVKD, per germline. The V and J ends lost 5 bases and 2 bases, in that order; junction bases with no gene match: 8. The CDR3 contains 15 residues. The CDR3 DNA follows: TGTGCCATCAGTACCATCGCAGCGGGACAAGAGACCCAGTACTTC. Translation: CAISTIAAGQETQYF.

CDR3 DNA: TGTGCCAGCACCTGGGGGCAAAACACTTTAAATTGGAATTCACCCCTCCACTTT. As protein: CASTWGQNTLNWNSPLHF. The chain couples TRBV28 to TRBJ1-6, with a possible D match to TRBD1 (6 bases). From germline, CDR1 is MDHEN and CDR2 SYDVKM. This CDR3 has 18 residues. Trimming removed 7 bases at V and 7 bases at J, with 26 bases between.

DNA for the CDR3: TGTGCCAGCTCAGACAGCCAAGAGACCCAGTACTTC. Its translation: CASSDSQETQYF. The rearrangement uses TRBV18 and TRBJ2-5, with a tentative D call TRBD1 (5 bases). The CDR3 length is 12 residues. Trimming took 5 bases from V and 1 from J, leaving 5 bases between them. CDR1 is KGHSH, CDR2 LQKENI, per germline.

The V gene is TRBV5-1, the J gene TRBJ1-2; D is undetermined. Germline V CDR1 and CDR2: SGHRS, YFSETQ. With 0 bases removed from V and 5 bases from J, the gap between germline ends came to 8 bases. The CDR3 length is 13 residues. This CDR3 reads CASSLDYYYGYTF. The CDR3 DNA reads TGCGCCAGCAGCTTGGACTACTATTATGGCTACACCTTC.

The chain combines TRBV5-6 with TRBJ2-7, with 9 bases matching TRBD2. The germline V gene encodes CDR1 SGHDT and CDR2 YYEEEE. Trimming cost V 5 bases and J 2 bases; bases outside gene matches: 5. CDR3 size: 14 residues. CDR3 loop: CASSNLAGAYEQYF. In DNA, the CDR3 is TGTGCCAGCAGTAACTTAGCGGGGGCCTACGAGCAGTACTTC.

The J gene is TRBJ1-3, the V gene TRBV19, with a weak D call TRBD1 (5 bases). CDR3 length equals 15 residues. Trimming stripped 5 bases from V and 0 bases from J, with 11 bases between. The germline V gene encodes CDR1 LNHDA and CDR2 SQIVND (reference sequence). The CDR3 region is CASSSRDSSGNTIYF. The CDR3 DNA reads as TGTGCCAGTAGTTCCCGGGACTCCTCTGGAAACACCATATATTTT.

The CDR3 reads CASSPWEGDSPLHF. The CDR3 DNA follows: TGTGCCAGCAGCCCCTGGGAGGGGGATTCACCCCTCCACTTT. The rearrangement uses TRBV5-5 and TRBJ1-6; possibly TRBD1 for D (6 bases). The V and J ends lost 4 bases and 8 bases respectively, with 13 bases between them. Germline assignment: CDR1 SGHKS and CDR2 YYEKEE (reference sequence). This CDR3 region has 14 residues.

The genes are TRBV7-2 and TRBJ2-7; 9 bases match TRBD2. The V segment lost 5 bases and the J segment 7 bases; nucleotides outside the gene matches: 12. The CDR3 consists of 15 residues. The V gene's germline CDR1 is SGHTA and CDR2 FQGNSA. The CDR3: CASSQMRTSAFEQYF. Written as DNA, the CDR3 is TGTGCCAGCAGCCAAATGCGGACTAGCGCCTTTGAGCAGTACTTC.

The chain couples TRBV21-1 to TRBJ2-3; the DNA was not used to check the table's D call, TRBD2. TRBV21-1 constitutes a pseudogene. This CDR3 is built from 13 residues. The CDR3 DNA sequence: TGTGCCAGCAGCTCACGAGCGGGAGATACGCAGTATTTT. This gives the protein CASSSRAGDTQYF.

The chain couples TRBV7-9 to TRBJ2-1; tentative D call: TRBD1 (5 bases). The ends were cut back, 2 bases at V and 1 base at J, with 9 bases in the middle. Germline CDR1 SEHNR, CDR2 FQNEAQ (reference sequence). The CDR3 spans 15 residues. The CDR3 DNA sequence: TGTGCCAGCAGCTTACTTCAGGGATCCTACAATGAGCAGTTCTTC. This sequence encodes CASSLLQGSYNEQFF.

The chain couples TRBV4-3 to TRBJ2-7; 9 bases match TRBD1. Trimming took 3 bases from V and 7 from J; bases not matched to a gene: 7. The germline CDR1 and CDR2 sequences are LGHNA and YSLEER. CDR3 size: 14 residues. The CDR3 is CASSHGTGSGEQYF. In DNA form, the CDR3 reads TGCGCCAGCAGCCATGGGACAGGGTCTGGAGAGCAGTACTTC.

J is TRBJ1-3 and V is TRBV2; perhaps TRBD1 as D (5 bases). V was shortened by 2 bases and J by 3 bases, with 20 bases between the two germline ends. Looked up from germline, CDR1 is SNHLY and CDR2 is FYNNEI. The CDR3 length is 18 residues. Here the CDR3 reads CASSEPRGGAMFGNTIYF. CDR3 bases: TGTGCCAGCAGTGAACCCCGGGGAGGGGCAATGTTTGGAAACACCATATATTTT.

The chain uses TRBV24-1 and TRBJ2-2; no clear D. This CDR3 is 16 amino acids long. Trimming pared 3 bases from V and 1 base from J, leaving 11 bases between. In germline, CDR1 is KGHDR, CDR2 SFDVKD. The CDR3 spells CATSDQTTENTGELFF. CDR3 coding DNA: TGTGCCACCAGTGATCAAACCACAGAGAACACCGGGGAGCTGTTTTTT.

The chain carries TRBV5-1 and TRBJ2-3, with 11 positions matching TRBD2. V was pared by 4 bases and J by 1 base, with 2 bases of the junction left unmatched. The CDR3 length is 15 residues. Germline V lookup: CDR1 SGHRS, CDR2 YFSETQ. Here the CDR3 reads CASSLSGRGTDTQYF. For the CDR3, the DNA is TGCGCCAGCAGCCTTAGCGGGAGGGGCACAGATACGCAGTATTTT.

The J gene is TRBJ1-1, the V gene TRBV7-9; a weak D match, TRBD1 (5 bases). Between the trimmed V and J ends, which lost 5 bases and 1 base, there was a span of 8 bases. The CDR3 is 13 amino acids. The germline CDR1 and CDR2 sequences are SEHNR and FQNEAQ (reference sequence). In DNA, the CDR3 is TGTGCCAGCAGCCGTGGACAGAACACTGAAGCTTTCTTT. Amino acid sequence: CASSRGQNTEAFF.

The V and J genes are TRBV18 and TRBJ2-7; 7 nucleotides match TRBD1. CDR1 and CDR2 (germline): KGHSH, LQKENI. Trimming cost V 1 base and J 0 bases; bases outside gene matches: 3. The CDR3 runs 15 residues. The CDR3 here is CASSPRQGDSYEQYF. DNA for the CDR3: TGTGCCAGCTCACCACGTCAGGGGGACTCCTACGAGCAGTACTTC.

The V call is TRBV5-1, the J call TRBJ2-7; TRBD1 agrees at 7 bases. Per the germline V gene, CDR1 is SGHRS and CDR2 is YFSETQ. The V segment lost 2 bases and the J segment 5 bases; nucleotides outside the gene matches: 7. The CDR3 covers 14 residues. CDR3 region: CASSFPGQLNEQYF. CDR3 sequence (DNA): TGCGCCAGCAGCTTCCCGGGACAGTTGAACGAGCAGTACTTC.

The chain recombines TRBV4-3 with TRBJ1-2; D perhaps matches TRBD1 (6 bases). Germline values: CDR1 LGHNA, CDR2 YSLEER. The V gene lost 3 bases and the J gene lost 8 bases, with 19 bases spanning the gap. The CDR3 has 15 amino acids. CDR3 DNA sequence: TGCGCCAGCAGCCAGGGTCAGGGGATTGCTTCAGGCTACACCTTC. It is translated as CASSQGQGIASGYTF.

The DNA of the CDR3 is TGTGCCAGCAGCCAGGGGACAGTCCGCTCCTACGAGCAGTACTTC. This sequence encodes CASSQGTVRSYEQYF. The chain is built from TRBV3-1 (or the pseudogene TRBV3-2) and TRBJ2-7; 7 nucleotides match TRBD1. Germline V gene sequence: CDR1 LGHDT, CDR2 YNNKEL (reference sequence). The CDR3 covers 15 residues. J gave up 0 bases and V 3 bases, and 5 bases lay outside the gene matches.

V gene TRBV19 combines with J gene TRBJ1-4; a possible D gene is TRBD1 (6 bases). The CDR3 spans 16 residues. Trimming cost V 7 bases and J 5 bases, with 20 bases left between them. Germline loops: CDR1 LNHDA, CDR2 SQIVND (reference sequence). CDR3 residues: CASKGAAGVWNEKLFF. CDR3 nucleotide sequence: TGTGCCAGTAAAGGCGCGGCAGGGGTATGGAATGAAAAACTGTTTTTT. Looking up the rest from reference TRBV19 and TRBJ1-4 gives the full variable domain: DGGITQSPKYLFRKEGQNVTLSCEQNLNHDAMYWYRQDPGQGLRLIYYSQIVNDFQKGDIAEGYSVSREKKESFPLTVTSAQKNPTAFYLCASKGAAGVWNEKLFFGSGTQLSVL.

J is TRBJ2-6 and V is TRBV7-2, with D possibly being TRBD1 (6 bases). CDR3 length: 16 amino acids. The germline V gene has CDR1 SGHTA and CDR2 FQGNSA. V was trimmed by 3 bases and J by 0 bases, leaving 9 bases between them. The CDR3 here is CASSFKGGSGANVLTF. The CDR3 bases are TGTGCCAGCAGCTTTAAAGGGGGCTCTGGGGCCAACGTCCTGACTTTC.

Only one count was recorded for this clone. This rearrangement joins TRBV5-6 to TRBJ1-2; perhaps TRBD1 as D (6 bases). CDR1 and CDR2 from the germline V gene are SGHDT and YYEEEE. V was pared by 1 base and J by 6 bases, with 19 bases between. The CDR3 runs 16 residues. CDR3 coding DNA: TGTGCCAGCAGCTTGTTCGGGACAAGAAAGCCGCATGGCTACACCTTC. This translates into CASSLFGTRKPHGYTF.

The chain is built from TRBV7-8 and TRBJ1-5; D possibly corresponds to TRBD1 (5 bases). The length of the CDR3 is 18 residues. Trimming removed 4 bases at V and 0 bases at J, with 19 bases between. Germline V gives CDR1 SGHVS, CDR2 FQNEAQ. The CDR3 DNA follows: TGTGCCAGCAGCTCGGGGCCCTTCGGGGGGGATAGCAATCAGCCCCAGCATTTT. Translated, it gives CASSSGPFGGDSNQPQHF.

The rearrangement links TRBV2 to TRBJ2-3; TRBD1 might be the D (5 bases). The germline V gene encodes CDR1 SNHLY and CDR2 FYNNEI. CDR3 size: 14 residues. V was pared by 3 bases and J by 5 bases, with 12 bases between. DNA for the CDR3: TGTGCCAGCAGTGAGGCAGGGCTTGTAGATACGCAGTATTTT. Its translation is CASSEAGLVDTQYF.

This chain joins TRBV4-2 and TRBJ2-7, with 12 bases identical to TRBD2. CDR1 is LGHNA, CDR2 YNFKEQ, per germline. This CDR3 spans 15 amino acids. V shed 1 base and J 2 bases; nucleotides not matched to a gene: 0. CDR3 DNA: TGTGCCAGCAGCCAAGGGACTAGCGGGACCTACGAGCAGTACTTC. Its translation is CASSQGTSGTYEQYF.

Only one count was recorded for this clone. The chain is built from TRBV27 and TRBJ2-5, with 10 bases lining up with TRBD2. The length of the CDR3 is 15 residues. In germline, CDR1 is MNHEY, CDR2 SMNVEV (reference sequence). The junction had 9 bases not matched to a gene; V was cut back by 6 bases and J by 5 bases. The CDR3 protein is CASSQRLAGAETQYF. CDR3 nucleotides: TGTGCCAGCAGCCAGCGGCTAGCGGGAGCGGAGACCCAGTACTTC.

The V gene is TRBV28, the J gene TRBJ1-1; 8 nucleotides match TRBD1. This CDR3 contains 18 residues. Germline assignment: CDR1 MDHEN and CDR2 SYDVKM. V trimming: 8 bases; J trimming: 5 bases; junction bases outside the gene matches: 22. CDR3 residues: CASPPGLTGDIIKTEAFF. The CDR3 DNA follows: TGTGCCAGCCCACCAGGCCTGACAGGGGATATTATCAAGACTGAAGCTTTCTTT.

The rearrangement links TRBV19 to TRBJ1-4; D possibly corresponds to TRBD1 (5 bases). Trimming removed 6 bases at V and 8 bases at J, with 16 bases between. Germline V lookup: CDR1 LNHDA, CDR2 SQIVND (reference sequence). There are 14 residues in the CDR3. This CDR3 reads CASRGSGAAEKLFF. As DNA, the CDR3 is TGTGCCAGTAGGGGAAGTGGGGCAGCAGAAAAACTGTTTTTT.

The chain recombines TRBV7-9 with TRBJ1-2; D unresolved. This CDR3 comprises 12 residues. V dropped 10 bases and J dropped 2 bases, with 11 bases sitting between them. CDR1 and CDR2 (germline): SEHNR, FQNEAQ (reference sequence). The CDR3 spells CATPSGNYGYTF. The CDR3 DNA reads as TGTGCCACCCCCAGCGGGAACTATGGCTACACCTTC.